A selection of T cell receptor beta chains follows, all from one sample in a study of T cell responses to AZD1222 COVID-19 vaccine. Assay: immunoSEQ multiplex PCR; the TCRdb copy retains only in-frame clones and omits some. The sample includes 90,000 to 150,000 clones, 87% of them seen just once. The starting material was peripheral blood, obtained 28 days after the second AZD1222 dose. These receptors all stem from an adult who received the AZD1222 COVID-19 vaccine. The CDR3 runs from the conserved cysteine through the conserved F or W.

j_gene	v_gene	CDR3aa
TRBJ1-2	TRBV3-1/TRBV3-2	CASSQVGDYYGYTF
TRBJ1-2	TRBV28	CASSSADRDRRNGYTF
TRBJ1-2	TRBV10-3	CAISGTVDYGYTF
TRBJ1-1	TRBV15	CATSDRQGRNTEAFF
TRBJ2-7	TRBV7-6	CASSHARGGGGTYEQYF
TRBJ1-3	TRBV9	CASSVEGQGGNTIYF
TRBJ2-3	TRBV6-6	CASRTGQANTDTQYF
TRBJ1-2	TRBV12-3/TRBV12-4	CASSSWGSDGYTF
TRBJ1-6	TRBV4-1	CASSQGTGTGGSPLHF
TRBJ2-1	TRBV28	CASSLNNEQFF
TRBJ2-7	TRBV18	CASSSTSGGFYEQYF
TRBJ1-5	TRBV25-1	CASSVGDSNQPQHF
TRBJ1-3	TRBV3-1/TRBV3-2	CASSQVGAGWWGLSGNTIYF
TRBJ2-4	TRBV7-2	CASSPRPQARNIQYF
TRBJ2-7	TRBV4-1	CASSSGTSGTYEQYF
TRBJ2-7	TRBV18	CASSLGTGGDEQYF
TRBJ1-2	TRBV11-1	CASSASGPYGYTF
TRBJ1-5	TRBV19	CASSILGGNSNQPQHF
TRBJ1-2	TRBV5-4	CASSSRDRLYGYTF
TRBJ2-5	TRBV6-1	CASSERVYQETQYF
TRBJ2-2	TRBV5-1	CASRSGLAATGELFF
TRBJ2-1	TRBV16	CASSQRSGQFYNEQFF
TRBJ1-1	TRBV9	CASRGQGAAEAFF
TRBJ1-1	TRBV5-1	CASSSTLGNTEAFF
TRBJ1-1	TRBV5-1	CASRHTDRVWTEAFF
TRBJ1-2	TRBV30	CAWSVGSNYGYTF